A selection of T cell receptor beta chains follows, all from one sample in a study of Ad26.COV2.S vaccination and SARS-CoV-2 variants. This table comes from immunoSEQ multiplex PCR, and its TCRdb copy is limited to in-frame clones, with some not included. The sample records about 320,000 clones, 85% to 90% being singletons. The sequences come from peripheral blood, collected in a trial of Ad26.COV2.S vaccine versus placebo. The receptors were sampled from a person aged 18-65 years who received the Ad26.COV2.S COVID-19 vaccine or a placebo. Both conserved end residues are part of each CDR3. A D gene is named only where the DNA matches it firmly. Size is stated for part of the rows, as once, few or many counts, or as a class when the clone is expanded.

CDR3aa	CDR3nt	d_gene	v_gene	abundance	j_gene
CASSRNPGGLGETQYF	TGTGCCAGCAGCAGGAATCCGGGGGGGCTTGGAGAGACCCAGTACTTC	TRBD2	TRBV13	.	TRBJ2-5
CSVEGSQRGLSTDTQYF	TGCAGCGTTGAAGGGTCACAGCGGGGGCTTAGCACAGATACGCAGTATTTT	TRBD2	TRBV29-1	many	TRBJ2-3
CASSIGGGGDTQYF	TGTGCCAGTAGTATTGGAGGGGGAGGCGATACGCAGTATTTT	.	TRBV19	.	TRBJ2-3
CASSQGETGSYEQYF	TGCGCCAGCAGCCAAGGGGAGACAGGGAGCTACGAGCAGTACTTC	TRBD1	TRBV4-1	.	TRBJ2-7
CASSLTGDTGELFF	TGCGCCAGCAGCCTGACAGGAGACACCGGGGAGCTGTTTTTT	.	TRBV5-1	few	TRBJ2-2
CSASPRGVVGYTF	TGCAGTGCTAGTCCTAGGGGGGTCGTTGGCTACACCTTC	.	TRBV20-1	once	TRBJ1-2
CAVGLAGGDTQYF	TGTGCCGTGGGACTAGCGGGAGGGGATACGCAGTATTTT	TRBD2	TRBV5-4	.	TRBJ2-3
CASSLDRQGPRPYEQYF	TGCGCCAGCAGCTTGGACCGACAGGGACCCCGTCCCTACGAGCAGTACTTC	TRBD1	TRBV5-1	few	TRBJ2-7
CASSIPVGEQFF	TGTGCCAGTAGTATCCCTGTAGGTGAGCAGTTCTTC	.	TRBV19	once	TRBJ2-1
CASSRGTANNQPQHF	TGTGCCAGCAGTCGGGGGACAGCAAATAATCAGCCCCAGCATTTT	TRBD1	TRBV3-1/TRBV3-2	few	TRBJ1-5
CATQLPDNYGYTF	TGTGCCACCCAATTACCTGATAACTATGGCTACACCTTC	.	TRBV19	once	TRBJ1-2
CASSQGPNSPLHF	TGCGCCAGCAGCCAGGGACCTAATTCACCCCTCCACTTT	.	TRBV10-2	.	TRBJ1-6
CASSYSQRQFF	TGTGCCAGCAGTTACTCTCAGAGGCAGTTCTTC	.	TRBV6-2/TRBV6-3	.	TRBJ2-1
CASSLGQGWGTEAFF	TGCGCCAGCAGCTTGGGTCAGGGGTGGGGCACTGAAGCTTTCTTT	.	TRBV5-1	.	TRBJ1-1
CSVEGAGPHTYEQYF	TGCAGCGTTGAAGGTGCCGGGCCTCACACCTACGAGCAGTACTTC	.	TRBV29-1	.	TRBJ2-7
CASSIVGTVYGYTF	TGTGCCAGTAGTATAGTTGGGACGGTCTATGGCTACACCTTC	.	TRBV19	.	TRBJ1-2
CASTGGPRFPGELFF	TGTGCCAGTACAGGGGGCCCCCGATTTCCCGGGGAGCTGTTTTTT	TRBD1	TRBV19	.	TRBJ2-2
CASSHQGLNTEAFF	TGTGCCAGCAGCCATCAGGGCTTAAACACTGAAGCTTTCTTT	.	TRBV3-1/TRBV3-2	.	TRBJ1-1
CASSVDRLAGGPEQETQYF	TGTGCCAGCAGCGTAGACAGACTAGCGGGGGGGCCGGAGCAAGAGACCCAGTACTTC	TRBD2	TRBV9	.	TRBJ2-5
CASSLGLPNTEAFF	TGCGCCAGCAGCTTGGGACTTCCCAACACTGAAGCTTTCTTT	.	TRBV5-1	.	TRBJ1-1
CSASWQGGTGELFF	TGCAGTGCTAGTTGGCAGGGGGGCACCGGGGAGCTGTTTTTT	.	TRBV20-1	.	TRBJ2-2
CASSLAASSTDTQYF	TGTGCCAGCAGCTTGGCTGCAAGTAGCACAGATACGCAGTATTTT	.	TRBV5-4	.	TRBJ2-3
CAGTRTELPSGANVLTF	TGCGCCGGCACAAGGACAGAACTCCCCTCTGGGGCCAACGTCCTGACTTTC	.	TRBV23-1	.	TRBJ2-6
CASSLRGGRGETQYF	TGTGCCAGCAGCCTCCGCGGGGGTCGGGGAGAGACCCAGTACTTC	TRBD2	TRBV3-1/TRBV3-2	.	TRBJ2-5
CASSFMEGTALNTEAFF	TGTGCCAGCAGCTTTATGGAAGGGACAGCGCTGAACACTGAAGCTTTCTTT	TRBD1	TRBV5-6	.	TRBJ1-1
CASSVDGTGVNQPQHF	TGTGCCAGCAGCGTAGATGGGACAGGGGTGAATCAGCCCCAGCATTTT	TRBD1	TRBV9	.	TRBJ1-5
CASSVDGLTPYGYTF	TGTGCCAGCAGCGTAGATGGACTTACCCCCTATGGCTACACCTTC	.	TRBV9	.	TRBJ1-2
CASSFKDSEQFF	TGTGCCAGCAGCTTTAAAGACAGCGAGCAGTTCTTC	.	TRBV7-3	.	TRBJ2-1
CASSPSGREGETQYF	TGTGCCAGCAGCCCTTCCGGCAGGGAAGGAGAGACCCAGTACTTC	.	TRBV7-3	.	TRBJ2-5
CSVESAGQANYGYTF	TGCAGCGTTGAATCTGCAGGCCAAGCTAACTATGGCTACACCTTC	.	TRBV29-1	few	TRBJ1-2
CASSQDLRAQYF	TGTGCCAGCAGCCAAGATCTTAGGGCCCAGTACTTC	.	TRBV3-1/TRBV3-2	.	TRBJ2-5
CASRPTGANTEAFF	TGTGCCAGCAGGCCTACAGGGGCGAACACTGAAGCTTTCTTT	TRBD1	TRBV3-1/TRBV3-2	.	TRBJ1-1
CASSYSWQNSGNTIYF	TGTGCCAGCAGTTACTCGTGGCAGAACTCTGGAAACACCATATATTTT	.	TRBV6-5	once	TRBJ1-3
CASSPSPRGLDVNTQYF	TGTGCCAGCAGCCCTTCGCCCCGCGGGCTGGACGTAAATACGCAGTATTTT	.	TRBV7-3	.	TRBJ2-3
CAISVGTGGIRANEKLFF	TGTGCCATCAGTGTAGGGACAGGGGGTATCAGGGCTAATGAAAAACTGTTTTTT	TRBD1	TRBV10-3	.	TRBJ1-4
CASRPTGGEAFF	TGTGCCAGCAGACCTACAGGCGGTGAAGCTTTCTTT	.	TRBV6-6	.	TRBJ1-1
CASSLLGGSYEQYF	TGTGCCAGCAGCCTCCTAGGGGGCTCCTACGAGCAGTACTTC	.	TRBV11-2	few	TRBJ2-7
CASSWTGGLDTEAFF	TGCGCCAGCAGCTGGACAGGGGGCTTGGACACTGAAGCTTTCTTT	TRBD1	TRBV5-1	.	TRBJ1-1
CAWNSPMNTEAFF	TGTGCCTGGAATTCACCCATGAACACTGAAGCTTTCTTT	.	TRBV30	.	TRBJ1-1
CASSQFQGVSGELFF	TGCGCCAGCAGCCAATTTCAGGGGGTGAGCGGGGAGCTGTTTTTT	TRBD1	TRBV4-3	.	TRBJ2-2
CASSEEYGYTF	TGTGCCAGCAGTGAGGAGTATGGCTACACCTTC	.	TRBV6-1	.	TRBJ1-2
CASSVSGGVRGEGYKNTEAFF	TGTGCCAGCAGCGTGTCAGGAGGAGTCAGGGGAGAGGGATATAAGAACACTGAAGCTTTCTTT	.	TRBV9	.	TRBJ1-1